These 17 T cell receptor beta chains share one sample of origin, sequenced in a study of blood T cell repertoires in COVID-19. Sequenced by immunoSEQ multiplex PCR; TCRdb stores in-frame clones only, minus some. The table has some 78,000 clones, roughly 85% seen once. Source material: peripheral blood. The receptors were gathered from a woman of 80 years or more with active or convalescent COVID-19.

This chain links TRBV11-3 with TRBJ2-2; 10 bases are shared with TRBD1. Unmatched junction bases numbered 4, after V lost 5 bases and J lost 4 bases. The CDR3 spans 15 residues. CDR1 SGHNT and CDR2 YENEEA come from the germline V gene. The chain's CDR3 is CASSSRTGGTGELFF. The CDR3 coding sequence is TGTGCCAGCAGCAGCCGGACAGGGGGCACCGGGGAGCTGTTTTTT.

This clone has more than one count but fewer than ten. This chain connects TRBV25-1 to TRBJ1-5; maybe TRBD1 (6 bases). Trimming cost V 3 bases and J 2 bases, with 8 bases left between them. This CDR3 is built from 14 residues. Germline V gives CDR1 MGHDK, CDR2 SYGVNS. The CDR3 loop is CASSDRGGNQPQHF. Here the CDR3 DNA reads TGTGCCAGCAGTGACAGGGGAGGCAATCAGCCCCAGCATTTT. The complete variable domain, with remaining parts taken from reference TRBV25-1 and TRBJ1-5, reads EADIYQTPRYLVIGTGKKITLECSQTMGHDKMYWYQQDPGMELHLIHYSYGVNSTEKGDLSSESTVSRIRTEHFPLTLESARPSHTSQYLCASSDRGGNQPQHFGDGTRLSIL.

The rearrangement links TRBV24-1 to TRBJ2-2; D remains unclear. Trimming stripped 6 bases from V and 4 bases from J, with 8 bases between. Per the germline V gene, CDR1 is KGHDR and CDR2 is SFDVKD. The CDR3 length is 13 residues. CDR3 region: CATSQFSTGELFF. The CDR3 bases are TGTGCCACCAGTCAGTTCTCCACCGGGGAGCTGTTTTTT.

This clone was observed a handful of times. The V gene is TRBV5-4, the J gene TRBJ2-5; D may be TRBD2 (6 bases). CDR1 and CDR2 (germline): SGHNT, YYREEE (reference sequence). The CDR3 sequence is 14 residues long. V shed 3 bases and J shed 7 bases, with 16 bases lying between them. The DNA of the CDR3 is TGTGCCAGCAGCTGGGGTGATACGGGAGCGACCCAGTACTTC. It is translated as CASSWGDTGATQYF.

This clone was recorded once. The chain employs TRBV4-1 and TRBJ2-7; D possibly corresponds to TRBD2 (6 bases). Trimming pared 4 bases from V and 0 bases from J, leaving 16 bases between. CDR3 length equals 16 residues. In germline, CDR1 is MGHRA, CDR2 YSYEKL. CDR3 bases: TGCGCCAGCAGCCCCGGAGGGGCATTGAGCTCCTACGAGCAGTACTTC. Protein product: CASSPGGALSSYEQYF.

Points on this clone: This sample includes further DNA sequences coding for the same CDR3. The V and J genes are TRBV7-9 and TRBJ2-3; maybe TRBD1 (5 bases). The V gene's germline CDR1 is SEHNR and CDR2 FQNEAQ (reference sequence). V was cut by 1 base and J by 0 bases, with 5 bases left in between. The CDR3 has 14 amino acids. CDR3 bases: TGTGCCAGCAGCTTAGAGGGGAGCACAGATACGCAGTATTTT. Translated, it gives CASSLEGSTDTQYF. Based on the CDR3 plus reference TRBV7-9 and TRBJ2-3, the full variable domain is DTGVSQNPRHKITKRGQNVTFRCDPISEHNRLYWYRQTLGQGPEFLTYFQNEAQLEKSRLLSDRFSAERPKGSFSTLEIQRTEQGDSAMYLCASSLEGSTDTQYFGPGTRLTVL.

This clone appeared once. The gene calls are TRBV14 and TRBJ2-7; maybe TRBD2 (6 bases). Germline V lookup: CDR1 SGHDN, CDR2 FVKESK. This CDR3 spans 14 amino acids. Trimming pared 4 bases from V and 5 bases from J, leaving 15 bases between. The CDR3 DNA reads TGTGCCAGCAGCCTAACTGGAGGGCGCCACGAGCAGTACTTC. Protein sequence: CASSLTGGRHEQYF.

A word on this clone: Other DNA sequences of this sample code for an identical CDR3. V and J are TRBV28 and TRBJ1-1, with D possibly being TRBD1 (6 bases). The V and J ends lost 6 bases and 11 bases respectively, with 16 bases between them. This CDR3 comprises 12 residues. Germline V gene sequence: CDR1 MDHEN, CDR2 SYDVKM. CDR3 sequence reads: CASSLGGRGAFF. CDR3 bases: TGTGCCAGCAGCCTGGGGGGGCGCGGGGCTTTCTTT.

The rearrangement links TRBV14 to TRBJ2-3, with TRBD2 as a possible D gene (5 bases). Germline V gene lookup returns CDR1 SGHDN and CDR2 FVKESK. This CDR3 is built from 12 residues. V was cut by 0 bases and J by 10 bases, with 8 bases left in between. The CDR3: CASSQDVGAQYF. The CDR3 DNA sequence: TGTGCCAGCAGCCAAGACGTCGGGGCGCAGTATTTT.

The V and J genes are TRBV18 and TRBJ1-6, with TRBD1 matching over 11 bases. The germline V gene has CDR1 KGHSH and CDR2 LQKENI. Trimming removed 3 bases from V and 4 bases from J; junction bases left unmatched: 2. The CDR3 totals 16 residues. CDR3 region: CASSPGQGGYNSPLHF. Written as DNA, the CDR3 is TGTGCCAGCTCACCGGGACAGGGGGGGTATAATTCACCCCTCCACTTT.

The chain carries TRBV4-2 and TRBJ2-3, with TRBD2 identical over 9 bases. There are 18 residues in the CDR3. The V and J ends lost 0 bases and 0 bases, in that order; junction bases with no gene match: 7. Germline lookup yields CDR1 LGHNA and CDR2 YNFKEQ. The chain's CDR3 is CASSQDVLAGGSTDTQYF. The CDR3 DNA sequence: TGTGCCAGCAGCCAAGATGTCCTGGCGGGGGGGAGCACAGATACGCAGTATTTT.

The chain carries TRBV28 and TRBJ2-7, with 7 positions matching TRBD1. The V segment lost 6 bases and the J segment 3 bases; nucleotides outside the gene matches: 8. The length of the CDR3 is 14 residues. Germline loops: CDR1 MDHEN, CDR2 SYDVKM. For the CDR3, the DNA is TGTGCCAGCAGACGACAGGGTTTCGGCTACGAGCAGTACTTC. Protein: CASRRQGFGYEQYF. Filled out from reference TRBV28 and TRBJ2-7, the complete variable domain reads DVKVTQSSRYLVKRTGEKVFLECVQDMDHENMFWYRQDPGLGLRLIYFSYDVKMKEKGDIPEGYSVSREKKERFSLILESASTNQTSMYLCASRRQGFGYEQYFGPGTRLTVT.

The chain recombines TRBV20-1 with TRBJ2-7; TRBD2 agrees at 12 bases. The CDR3 covers 12 residues. Germline trimming cut 3 bases from V and 13 bases from J; bases unmatched to any gene: 7. Germline values: CDR1 DFQATT, CDR2 SNEGSKA (reference sequence). The CDR3 here is CSASSGLAGPYF. As DNA, the CDR3 is TGCAGTGCTAGTTCTGGACTAGCGGGGCCCTACTTC.

The V gene is TRBV28, the J gene TRBJ2-7; 8 nucleotides line up with TRBD1. V was clipped by 5 bases and J by 4 bases; unmatched bases: 10. This CDR3 has 15 residues. Germline CDR1 and CDR2: MDHEN and SYDVKM. The CDR3 protein is CASSLGQARSYEQYF. CDR3 nucleotides: TGTGCCAGCAGTCTGGGACAGGCCAGAAGTTACGAGCAGTACTTC.

CDR3 amino acids: CASSLGGRQETQYF. The CDR3 bases are TGTGCCAGCAGCCTTGGGGGCAGACAAGAGACCCAGTACTTC. This sequence joins TRBV4-2 and TRBJ2-5; a possible D gene is TRBD1 (6 bases). The CDR3 covers 14 residues. Trimming took off 4 bases at V and 2 bases at J, with 11 bases between the two ends. CDR1 is LGHNA, CDR2 YNFKEQ, per germline.

The chain combines TRBV6-5 with TRBJ2-7; 10 bases fit TRBD2. J lost 4 bases, V lost 2 bases, and 5 bases had no gene match. Germline assignment: CDR1 MNHEY and CDR2 SVGAGI. The CDR3 spans 15 residues. CDR3 protein: CASSYRLAGLYEQYF. In DNA form, the CDR3 reads TGTGCCAGCAGTTACCGACTAGCGGGCCTGTACGAGCAGTACTTC.

CDR3 DNA: TGTGCCAGCAGCCCCCCGGACAGGGGGCGAAGGGAGCAGTACTTC. This translates into CASSPPDRGRREQYF. The rearrangement uses TRBV7-2 and TRBJ2-7, with 11 bases matching TRBD1. After removal of 5 bases from V and 7 bases from J, the junction contained 10 bases not matched to a gene. The CDR3 sequence is 15 residues long. CDR1 and CDR2 (germline): SGHTA, FQGNSA.